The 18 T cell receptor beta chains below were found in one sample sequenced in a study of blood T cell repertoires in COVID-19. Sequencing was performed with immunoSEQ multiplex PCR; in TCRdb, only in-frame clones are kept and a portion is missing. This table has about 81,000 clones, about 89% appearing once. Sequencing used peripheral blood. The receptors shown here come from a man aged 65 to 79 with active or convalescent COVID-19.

CDR3 protein: CASSLWDRVSTEAFF. For the CDR3, the DNA is TGTGCCAGCAGCTTATGGGACAGGGTAAGCACTGAAGCTTTCTTT. The V and J genes are TRBV11-2 and TRBJ1-1; 9 bases fit TRBD1. There are 15 residues in the CDR3. Germline trimming cut 2 bases from V and 4 bases from J; bases unmatched to any gene: 5. Germline values: CDR1 SGHAT, CDR2 FQNNGV.

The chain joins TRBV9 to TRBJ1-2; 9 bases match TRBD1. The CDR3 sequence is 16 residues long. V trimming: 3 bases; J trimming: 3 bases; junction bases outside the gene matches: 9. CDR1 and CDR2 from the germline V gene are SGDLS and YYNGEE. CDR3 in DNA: TGTGCCAGCAGCGGCTCCTCCGGGACAGGGCACTATGGCTACACCTTC. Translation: CASSGSSGTGHYGYTF. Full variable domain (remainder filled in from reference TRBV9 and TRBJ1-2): DSGVTQTPKHLITATGQRVTLRCSPRSGDLSVYWYQQSLDQGLQFLIQYYNGEERAKGNILERFSAQQFPDLHSELNLSSLELGDSALYFCASSGSSGTGHYGYTFGSGTRLTVV.

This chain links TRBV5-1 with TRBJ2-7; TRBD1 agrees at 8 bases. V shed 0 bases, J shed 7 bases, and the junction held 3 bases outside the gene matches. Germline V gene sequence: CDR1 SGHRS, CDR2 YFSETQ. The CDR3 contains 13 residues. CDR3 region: CASSLETGGEQYF. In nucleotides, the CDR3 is TGCGCCAGCAGCTTGGAAACAGGGGGAGAGCAGTACTTC. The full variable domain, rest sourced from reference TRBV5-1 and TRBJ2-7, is KAGVTQTPRYLIKTRGQQVTLSCSPISGHRSVSWYQQTPGQGLQFLFEYFSETQRNKGNFPGRFSGRQFSNSRSEMNVSTLELGDSALYLCASSLETGGEQYFGPGTRLTVT.

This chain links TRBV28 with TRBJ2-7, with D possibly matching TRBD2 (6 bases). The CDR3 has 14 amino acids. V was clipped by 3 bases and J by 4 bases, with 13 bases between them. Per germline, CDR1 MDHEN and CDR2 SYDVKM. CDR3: CASSLAGRLYEQYF. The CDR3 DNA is TGTGCCAGCAGTTTGGCTGGGAGGTTGTACGAGCAGTACTTC.

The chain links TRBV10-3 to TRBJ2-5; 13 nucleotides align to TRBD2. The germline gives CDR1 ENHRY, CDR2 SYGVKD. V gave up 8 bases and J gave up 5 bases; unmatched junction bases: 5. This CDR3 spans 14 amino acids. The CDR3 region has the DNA TGTGCCATCGGGGGACTAGCGGGGTCCGAGACCCAGTACTTC. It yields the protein CAIGGLAGSETQYF.

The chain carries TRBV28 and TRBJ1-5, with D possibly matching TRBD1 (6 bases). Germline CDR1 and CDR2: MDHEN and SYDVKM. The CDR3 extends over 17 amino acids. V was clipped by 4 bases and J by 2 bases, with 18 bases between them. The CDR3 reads CASSSLTQGRRNQPQHF. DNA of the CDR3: TGTGCCAGCAGTTCGCTCACACAGGGTCGGCGCAATCAGCCCCAGCATTTT.

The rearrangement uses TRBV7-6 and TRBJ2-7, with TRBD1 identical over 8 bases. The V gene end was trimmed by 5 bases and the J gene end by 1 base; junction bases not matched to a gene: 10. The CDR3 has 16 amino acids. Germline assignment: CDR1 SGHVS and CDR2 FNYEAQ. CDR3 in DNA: TGTGCCAGCAGCCACCCCCACGGACAGGGTTCCTACGAGCAGTACTTC. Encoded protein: CASSHPHGQGSYEQYF.

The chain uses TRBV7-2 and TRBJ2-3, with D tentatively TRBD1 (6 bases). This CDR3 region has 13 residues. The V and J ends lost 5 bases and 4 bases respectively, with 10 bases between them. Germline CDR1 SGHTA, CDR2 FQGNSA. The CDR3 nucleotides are TGTGCCAGCAGCAGAAACAGGGCAGATACGCAGTATTTT. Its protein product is CASSRNRADTQYF.

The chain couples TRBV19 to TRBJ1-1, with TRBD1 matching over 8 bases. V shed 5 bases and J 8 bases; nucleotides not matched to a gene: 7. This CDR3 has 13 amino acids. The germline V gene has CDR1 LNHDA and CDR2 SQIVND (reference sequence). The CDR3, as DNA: TGTGCCAGTAGTGTCGGACAGGGATTCGAAGCTTTCTTT. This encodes CASSVGQGFEAFF.

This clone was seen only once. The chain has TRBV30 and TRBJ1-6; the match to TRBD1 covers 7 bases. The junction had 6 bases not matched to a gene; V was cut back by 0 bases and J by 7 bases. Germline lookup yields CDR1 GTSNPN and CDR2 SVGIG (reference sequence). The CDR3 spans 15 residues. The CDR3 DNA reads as TGTGCCTGGAGTGTAGGGGGCAGCGGAAATTCACCCCTCCACTTT. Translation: CAWSVGGSGNSPLHF.

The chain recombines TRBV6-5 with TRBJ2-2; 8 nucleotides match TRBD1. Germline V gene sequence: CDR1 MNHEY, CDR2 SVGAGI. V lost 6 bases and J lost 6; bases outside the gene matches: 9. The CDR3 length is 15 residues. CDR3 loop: CASSRTGGVSGELFF. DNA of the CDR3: TGTGCCAGCAGCCGTACAGGGGGTGTATCCGGGGAGCTGTTTTTT.

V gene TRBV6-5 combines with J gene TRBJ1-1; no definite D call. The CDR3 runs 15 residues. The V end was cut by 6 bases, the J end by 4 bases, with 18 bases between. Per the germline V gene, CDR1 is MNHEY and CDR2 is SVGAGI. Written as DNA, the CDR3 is TGTGCCAGCAGCCCCCTCCGGACTGGTAGCACTGAAGCTTTCTTT. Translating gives CASSPLRTGSTEAFF.

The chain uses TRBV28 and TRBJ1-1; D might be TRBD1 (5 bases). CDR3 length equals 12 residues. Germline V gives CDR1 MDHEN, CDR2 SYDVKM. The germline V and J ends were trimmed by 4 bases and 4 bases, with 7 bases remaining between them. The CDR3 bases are TGTGCCAGCAGTTCCAGGGCCACTGAAGCTTTCTTT. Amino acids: CASSSRATEAFF. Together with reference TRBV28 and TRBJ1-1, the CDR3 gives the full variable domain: DVKVTQSSRYLVKRTGEKVFLECVQDMDHENMFWYRQDPGLGLRLIYFSYDVKMKEKGDIPEGYSVSREKKERFSLILESASTNQTSMYLCASSSRATEAFFGQGTRLTVV.

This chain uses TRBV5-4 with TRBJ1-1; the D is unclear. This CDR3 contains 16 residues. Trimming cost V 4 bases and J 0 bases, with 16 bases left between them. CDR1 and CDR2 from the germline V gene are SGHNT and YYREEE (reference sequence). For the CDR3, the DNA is TGTGCCAGCAGCCGGGAGTTGACATATATGAACACTGAAGCTTTCTTT. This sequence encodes CASSRELTYMNTEAFF.

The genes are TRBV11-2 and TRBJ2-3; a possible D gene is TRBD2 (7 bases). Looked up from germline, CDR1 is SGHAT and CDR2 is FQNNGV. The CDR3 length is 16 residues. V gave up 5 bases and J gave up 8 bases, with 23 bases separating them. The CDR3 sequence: CASSPPRGPQTGTQYF. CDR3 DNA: TGTGCCAGCAGCCCCCCGCGGGGGCCCCAAACTGGTACGCAGTATTTT.

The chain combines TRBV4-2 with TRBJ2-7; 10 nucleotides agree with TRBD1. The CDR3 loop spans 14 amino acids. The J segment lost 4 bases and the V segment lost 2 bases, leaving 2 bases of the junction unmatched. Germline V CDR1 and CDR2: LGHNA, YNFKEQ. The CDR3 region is CASSQRDRGYEQYF. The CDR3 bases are TGTGCCAGCAGCCAACGGGACAGGGGTTACGAGCAGTACTTC.

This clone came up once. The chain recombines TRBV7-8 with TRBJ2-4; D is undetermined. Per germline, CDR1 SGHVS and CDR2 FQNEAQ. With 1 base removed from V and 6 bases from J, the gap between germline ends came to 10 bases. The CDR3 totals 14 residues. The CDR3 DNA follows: TGTGCCAGCAGCTTAGGATCCCTGAGAAACATTCAGTACTTC. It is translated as CASSLGSLRNIQYF.

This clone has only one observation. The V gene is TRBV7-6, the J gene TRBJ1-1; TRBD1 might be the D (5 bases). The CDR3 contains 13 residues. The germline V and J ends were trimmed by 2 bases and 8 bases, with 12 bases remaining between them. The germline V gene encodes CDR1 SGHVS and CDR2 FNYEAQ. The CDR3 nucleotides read TGTGCCAGCAGCTTAACCAGGGAGGGCGAAGCTTTCTTT. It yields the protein CASSLTREGEAFF.